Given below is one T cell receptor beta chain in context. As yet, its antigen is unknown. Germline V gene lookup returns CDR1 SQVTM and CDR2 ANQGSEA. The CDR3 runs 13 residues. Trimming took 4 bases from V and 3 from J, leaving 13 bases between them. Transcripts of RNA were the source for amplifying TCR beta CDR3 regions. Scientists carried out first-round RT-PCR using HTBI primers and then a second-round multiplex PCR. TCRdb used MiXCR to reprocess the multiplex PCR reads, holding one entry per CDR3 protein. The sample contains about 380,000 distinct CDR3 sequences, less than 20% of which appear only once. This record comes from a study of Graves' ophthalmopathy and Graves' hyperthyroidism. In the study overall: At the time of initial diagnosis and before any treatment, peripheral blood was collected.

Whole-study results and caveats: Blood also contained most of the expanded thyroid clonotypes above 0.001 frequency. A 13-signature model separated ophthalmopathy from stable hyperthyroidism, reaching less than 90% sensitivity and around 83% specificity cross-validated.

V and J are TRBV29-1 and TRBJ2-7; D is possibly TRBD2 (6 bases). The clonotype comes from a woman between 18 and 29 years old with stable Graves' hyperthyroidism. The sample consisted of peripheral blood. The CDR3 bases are TGCAGCGTTGCCGGGACTCACCTCTACGAGCAGTACTTC. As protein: CSVAGTHLYEQYF.